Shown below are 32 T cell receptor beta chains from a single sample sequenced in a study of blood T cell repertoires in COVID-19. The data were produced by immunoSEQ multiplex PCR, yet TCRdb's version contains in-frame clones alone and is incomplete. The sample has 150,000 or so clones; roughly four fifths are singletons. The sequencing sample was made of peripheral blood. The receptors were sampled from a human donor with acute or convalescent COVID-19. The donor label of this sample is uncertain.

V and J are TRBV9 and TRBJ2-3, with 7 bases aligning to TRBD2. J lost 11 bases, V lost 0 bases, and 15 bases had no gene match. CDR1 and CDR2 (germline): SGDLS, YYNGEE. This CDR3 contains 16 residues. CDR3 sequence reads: CASSVGLGGGQGEQYF. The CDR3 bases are TGTGCCAGCAGCGTAGGGCTGGGCGGGGGTCAAGGAGAGCAGTATTTT.

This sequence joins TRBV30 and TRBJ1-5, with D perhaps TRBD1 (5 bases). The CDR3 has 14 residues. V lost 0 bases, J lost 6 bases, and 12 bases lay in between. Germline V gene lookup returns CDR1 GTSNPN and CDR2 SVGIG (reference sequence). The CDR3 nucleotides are TGTGCCTGGAGTGTAGGCCCGGGGGGTCAGCCCCAGCATTTT. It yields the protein CAWSVGPGGQPQHF.

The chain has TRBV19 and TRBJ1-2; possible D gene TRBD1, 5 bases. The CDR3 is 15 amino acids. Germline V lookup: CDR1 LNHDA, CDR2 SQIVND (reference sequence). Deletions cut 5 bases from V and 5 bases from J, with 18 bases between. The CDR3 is CASSPTGGRGYGYTF. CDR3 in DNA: TGTGCCAGTAGTCCCACGGGGGGTCGGGGATATGGCTACACCTTC.

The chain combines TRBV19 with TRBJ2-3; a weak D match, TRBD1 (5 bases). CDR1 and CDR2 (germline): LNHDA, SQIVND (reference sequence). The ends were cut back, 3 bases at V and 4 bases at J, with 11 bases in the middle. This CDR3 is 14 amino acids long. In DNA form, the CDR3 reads TGTGCCAGTAGTATCGGCCAGGGCTCAGATACGCAGTATTTT. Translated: CASSIGQGSDTQYF.

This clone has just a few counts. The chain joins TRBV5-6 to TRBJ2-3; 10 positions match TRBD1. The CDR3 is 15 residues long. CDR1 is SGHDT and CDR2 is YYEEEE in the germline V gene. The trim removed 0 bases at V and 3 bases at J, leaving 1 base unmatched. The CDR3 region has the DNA TGTGCCAGCAGCTTGGGACAGGGGGCGACAGATACGCAGTATTTT. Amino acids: CASSLGQGATDTQYF.

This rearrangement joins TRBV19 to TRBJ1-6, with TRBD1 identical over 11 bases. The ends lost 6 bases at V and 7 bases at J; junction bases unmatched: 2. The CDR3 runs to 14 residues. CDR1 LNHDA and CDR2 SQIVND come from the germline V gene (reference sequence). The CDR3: CASSGTGGNSPLHF. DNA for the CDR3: TGTGCCAGTAGCGGGACAGGGGGGAATTCACCCCTCCACTTT.

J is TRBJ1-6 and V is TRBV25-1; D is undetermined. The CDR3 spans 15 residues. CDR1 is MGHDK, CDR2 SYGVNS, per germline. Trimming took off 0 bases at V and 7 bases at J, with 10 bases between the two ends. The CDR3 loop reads CASSEYGQPNSPLHF. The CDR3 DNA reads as TGTGCCAGCAGTGAATATGGGCAGCCCAATTCACCCCTCCACTTT.

The CDR3, as DNA: TGTGCCAGTAAAGATCGACAGCCGAAAAACACTGAAGCTTTCTTT. Translation gives CASKDRQPKNTEAFF. The rearrangement joins TRBV19 to TRBJ1-1; possible D gene TRBD1, 5 bases. Between the trimmed V and J ends, which lost 7 bases and 2 bases, there was a span of 17 bases. The CDR3 extends over 15 amino acids. In germline, CDR1 is LNHDA, CDR2 SQIVND (reference sequence).

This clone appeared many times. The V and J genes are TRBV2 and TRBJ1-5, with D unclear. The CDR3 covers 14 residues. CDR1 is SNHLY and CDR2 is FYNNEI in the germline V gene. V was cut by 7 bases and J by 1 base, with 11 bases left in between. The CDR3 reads CASTPEQSNQPQHF. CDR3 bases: TGTGCCAGCACCCCAGAACAGAGCAATCAGCCCCAGCATTTT.

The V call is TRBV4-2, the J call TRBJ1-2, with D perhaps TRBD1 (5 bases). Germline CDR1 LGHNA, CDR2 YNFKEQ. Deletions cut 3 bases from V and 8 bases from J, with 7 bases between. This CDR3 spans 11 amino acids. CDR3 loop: CASSQGGGYTF. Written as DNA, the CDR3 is TGTGCCAGCAGCCAGGGGGGAGGCTACACCTTC.

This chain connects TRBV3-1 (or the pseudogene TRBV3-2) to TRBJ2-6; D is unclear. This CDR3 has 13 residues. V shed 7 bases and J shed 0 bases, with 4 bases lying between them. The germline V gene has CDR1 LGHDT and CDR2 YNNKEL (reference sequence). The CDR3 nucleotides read TGTGCCAGCACGGTCTCTGGGGCCAACGTCCTGACTTTC. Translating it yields CASTVSGANVLTF.

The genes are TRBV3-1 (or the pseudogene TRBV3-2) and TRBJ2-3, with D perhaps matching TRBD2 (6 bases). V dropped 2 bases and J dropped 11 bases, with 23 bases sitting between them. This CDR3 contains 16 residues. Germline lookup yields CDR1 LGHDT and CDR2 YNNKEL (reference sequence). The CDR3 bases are TGTGCCAGCAGCCAACCCTTTCCCGGGGGATTAGGCGGGCAGTATTTT. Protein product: CASSQPFPGGLGGQYF.

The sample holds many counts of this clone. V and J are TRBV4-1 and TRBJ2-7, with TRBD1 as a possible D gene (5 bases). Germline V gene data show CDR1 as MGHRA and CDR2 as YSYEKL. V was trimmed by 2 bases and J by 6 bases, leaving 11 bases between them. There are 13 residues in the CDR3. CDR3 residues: CASSQRQFLEQYF. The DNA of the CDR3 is TGCGCCAGCAGCCAACGACAGTTCCTCGAGCAGTACTTC.

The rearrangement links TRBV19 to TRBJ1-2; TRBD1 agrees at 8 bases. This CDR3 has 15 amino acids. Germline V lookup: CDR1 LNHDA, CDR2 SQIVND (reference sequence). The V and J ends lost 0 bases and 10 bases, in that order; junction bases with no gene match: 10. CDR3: CASSIDRSRQGIYTF. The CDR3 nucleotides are TGTGCCAGTAGTATAGATCGATCGAGACAGGGGATCTACACCTTC.

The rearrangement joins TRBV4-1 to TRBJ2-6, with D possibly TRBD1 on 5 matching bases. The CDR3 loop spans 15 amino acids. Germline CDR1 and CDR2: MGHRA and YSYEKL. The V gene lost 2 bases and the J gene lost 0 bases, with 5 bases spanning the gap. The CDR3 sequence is CASSQQGSGANVLTF. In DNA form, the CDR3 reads TGCGCCAGCAGCCAACAGGGCTCTGGGGCCAACGTCCTGACTTTC.

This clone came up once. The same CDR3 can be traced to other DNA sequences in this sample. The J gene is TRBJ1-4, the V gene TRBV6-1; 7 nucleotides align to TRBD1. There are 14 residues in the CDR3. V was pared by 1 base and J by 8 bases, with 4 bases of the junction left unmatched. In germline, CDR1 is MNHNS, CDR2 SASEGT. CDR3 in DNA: TGTGCCAGCAGTGAAGGACAGGGAGTGGAAAAACTGTTTTTT. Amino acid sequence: CASSEGQGVEKLFF.

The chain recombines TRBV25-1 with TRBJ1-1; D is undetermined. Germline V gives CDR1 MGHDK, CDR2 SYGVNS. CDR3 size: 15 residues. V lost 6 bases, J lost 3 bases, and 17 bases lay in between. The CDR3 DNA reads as TGTGCCAGCAGCGCGCTTTGGGGAGGGCACACTGAAGCTTTCTTT. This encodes CASSALWGGHTEAFF. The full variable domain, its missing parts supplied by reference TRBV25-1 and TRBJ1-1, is EADIYQTPRYLVIGTGKKITLECSQTMGHDKMYWYQQDPGMELHLIHYSYGVNSTEKGDLSSESTVSRIRTEHFPLTLESARPSHTSQYLCASSALWGGHTEAFFGQGTRLTVV.

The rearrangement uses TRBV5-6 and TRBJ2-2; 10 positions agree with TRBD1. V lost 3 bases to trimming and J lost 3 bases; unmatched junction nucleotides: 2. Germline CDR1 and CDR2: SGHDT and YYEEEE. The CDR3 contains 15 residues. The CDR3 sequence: CASSWGTGDTGELFF. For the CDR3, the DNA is TGTGCCAGCAGCTGGGGGACAGGGGACACCGGGGAGCTGTTTTTT.

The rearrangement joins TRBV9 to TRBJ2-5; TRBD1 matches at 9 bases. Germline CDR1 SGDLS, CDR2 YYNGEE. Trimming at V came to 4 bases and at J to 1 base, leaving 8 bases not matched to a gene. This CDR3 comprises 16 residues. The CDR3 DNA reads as TGTGCCAGCAGCCCCTGGACAGGGGCTTTCCAAGAGACCCAGTACTTC. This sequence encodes CASSPWTGAFQETQYF.

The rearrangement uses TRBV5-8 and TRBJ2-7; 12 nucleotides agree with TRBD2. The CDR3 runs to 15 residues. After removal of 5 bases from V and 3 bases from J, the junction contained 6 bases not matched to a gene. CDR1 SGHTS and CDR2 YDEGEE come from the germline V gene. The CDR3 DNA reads TGTGCCAGCAGGCGTCTAGCGGGGGGGTTCTACGAGCAGTACTTC. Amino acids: CASRRLAGGFYEQYF.

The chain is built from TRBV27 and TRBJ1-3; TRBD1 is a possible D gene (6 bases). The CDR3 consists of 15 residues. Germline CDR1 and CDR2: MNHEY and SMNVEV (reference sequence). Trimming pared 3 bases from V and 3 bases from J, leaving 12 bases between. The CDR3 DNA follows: TGTGCCAGCAGTTTCACAGGGCGCGATGGAAACACCATATATTTT. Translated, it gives CASSFTGRDGNTIYF.

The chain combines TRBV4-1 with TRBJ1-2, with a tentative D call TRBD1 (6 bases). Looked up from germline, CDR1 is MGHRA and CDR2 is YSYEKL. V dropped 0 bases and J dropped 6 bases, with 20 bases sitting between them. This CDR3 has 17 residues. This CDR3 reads CASSQDRGFIGDDGYTF. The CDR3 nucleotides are TGCGCCAGCAGCCAAGATAGGGGGTTCATAGGGGATGATGGCTACACCTTC.

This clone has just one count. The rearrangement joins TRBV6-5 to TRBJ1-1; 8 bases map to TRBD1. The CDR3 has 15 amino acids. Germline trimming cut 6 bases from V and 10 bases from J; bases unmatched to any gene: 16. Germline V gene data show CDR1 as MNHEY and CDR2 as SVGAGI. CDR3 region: CASRPSGTGPEGAFF. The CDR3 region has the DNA TGTGCCAGCAGGCCCTCGGGGACAGGCCCGGAGGGAGCTTTCTTT.

This CDR3 is CASSLGGSITEAFF. The CDR3 region has the DNA TGCGCCAGCAGCTTGGGCGGGAGCATCACTGAAGCTTTCTTT. The chain carries TRBV5-1 and TRBJ1-1; D is ambiguous. The V and J ends lost 0 bases and 4 bases respectively, with 10 bases between them. Germline V CDR1 and CDR2: SGHRS, YFSETQ. The CDR3 totals 14 residues.

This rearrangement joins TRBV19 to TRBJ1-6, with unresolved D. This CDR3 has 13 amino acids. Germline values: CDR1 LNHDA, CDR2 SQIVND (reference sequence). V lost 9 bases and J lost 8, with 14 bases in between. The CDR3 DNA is TGTGCCAGCTCGGGTGTTGGCGATTCACCCCTCCACTTT. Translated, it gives CASSGVGDSPLHF.

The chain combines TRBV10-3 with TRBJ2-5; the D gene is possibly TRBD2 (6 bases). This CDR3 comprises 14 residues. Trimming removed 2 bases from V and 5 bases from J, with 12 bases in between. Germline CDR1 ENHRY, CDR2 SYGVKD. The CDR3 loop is CAISEGLSGETQYF. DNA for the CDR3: TGTGCCATCAGTGAGGGACTAAGCGGTGAGACCCAGTACTTC.

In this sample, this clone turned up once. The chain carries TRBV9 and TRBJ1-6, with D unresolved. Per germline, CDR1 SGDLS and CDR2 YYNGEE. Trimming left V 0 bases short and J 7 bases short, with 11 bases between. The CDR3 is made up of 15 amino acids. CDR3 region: CASSVGQAGNSPLHF. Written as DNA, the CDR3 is TGTGCCAGCAGCGTAGGCCAGGCGGGAAATTCACCCCTCCACTTT.

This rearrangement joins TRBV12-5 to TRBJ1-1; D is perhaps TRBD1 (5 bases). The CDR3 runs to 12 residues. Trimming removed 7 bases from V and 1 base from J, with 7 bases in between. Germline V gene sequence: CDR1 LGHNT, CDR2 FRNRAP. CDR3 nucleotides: TGTGCTAGTGAAGACAGGAACACTGAAGCTTTCTTT. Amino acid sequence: CASEDRNTEAFF.

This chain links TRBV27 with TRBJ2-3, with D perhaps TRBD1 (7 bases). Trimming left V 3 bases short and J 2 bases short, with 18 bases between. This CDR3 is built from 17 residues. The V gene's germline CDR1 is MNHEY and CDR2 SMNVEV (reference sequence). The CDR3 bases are TGTGCCAGCAGTTTTTTTACAGGCAGGGGGGTCACAGATACGCAGTATTTT. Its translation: CASSFFTGRGVTDTQYF.

CDR3 amino acids: CSASVAQGAGTEQFF. CDR3 nucleotides: TGCAGTGCTAGTGTCGCTCAGGGGGCAGGTACGGAGCAGTTCTTC. The chain carries TRBV20-1 and TRBJ2-1, with 8 bases lining up with TRBD1. CDR1 and CDR2 (germline): DFQATT, SNEGSKA (reference sequence). V lost 3 bases to trimming and J lost 10 bases; unmatched junction nucleotides: 14. The CDR3 extends over 15 amino acids.

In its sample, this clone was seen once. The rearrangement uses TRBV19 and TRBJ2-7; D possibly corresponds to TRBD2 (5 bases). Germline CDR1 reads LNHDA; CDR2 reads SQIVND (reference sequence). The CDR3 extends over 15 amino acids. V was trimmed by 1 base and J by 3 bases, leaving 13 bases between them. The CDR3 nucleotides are TGTGCCAGTAGTATAGGGACTCAGGCGGTCTACGAGCAGTACTTC. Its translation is CASSIGTQAVYEQYF.

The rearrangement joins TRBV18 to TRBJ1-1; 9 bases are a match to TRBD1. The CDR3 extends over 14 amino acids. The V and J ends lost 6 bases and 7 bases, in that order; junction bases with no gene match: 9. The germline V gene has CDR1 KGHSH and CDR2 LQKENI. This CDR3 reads CASSEQGAHSEAFF. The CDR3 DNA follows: TGTGCCAGCTCCGAACAGGGGGCTCACAGTGAAGCTTTCTTT.